Listed below are T cell receptor beta chains from one sample, sequenced in a study of T cells in Graves' hyperthyroidism and ophthalmopathy. TCRdb re-derived calls from the multiplex PCR reads in MiXCR, one entry per CDR3 protein. The data hold more than 500,000 distinct CDR3 sequences, with 13% to 15% observed a single time. Sequencing was performed on blood. The receptors originated from a woman between 35 and 50 years old with Graves' hyperthyroidism. The CDR3 runs from the conserved cysteine through the conserved F or W. A D gene is named only where the DNA matches it firmly. The size of a clone is reported for some rows only, either as once, few or many, or as a class for expanded clones.

CDR3 DNA | CDR3 protein | clone size | V gene | D gene | J gene
TGTGCCAGCAGTGAAAGGCCAGGGGTCACAGATACGCAGTATTTT | CASSERPGVTDTQYF | many | TRBV2 | . | TRBJ2-3
TGTGCCAGCTCTCCAGACACAACCTACGAGCAGTACTTC | CASSPDTTYEQYF | . | TRBV18 | . | TRBJ2-7
TGTGCCAGCGCGCGCGGTACTACCCAAGAGACCCAGTACTTC | CASARGTTQETQYF | many | TRBV2 | . | TRBJ2-5
TGTGCCAGCAGCTTAGCGCAGGGTTTTAGGACTGAAGCTTTCTTT | CASSLAQGFRTEAFF | . | TRBV7-2 | . | TRBJ1-1
TGTGCCAGCAGGACGGACTCTGGGGCCAACGTCCTGACTTTC | CASRTDSGANVLTF | few | TRBV7-9 | . | TRBJ2-6
TGTGCCAGCAGTGTCATGGAGAAGCACTTC | CASSVMEKHF | . | TRBV2 | . | TRBJ2-7
TGTGCCAGCAGCTTGGCTGGACAGGGGGCCTCACCCCTCCACTTT | CASSLAGQGASPLHF | . | TRBV5-5 | TRBD1 | TRBJ1-6
TGCGCCAGCAGCCGTGACCAACAAGAGACCCAGTACTTC | CASSRDQQETQYF | few | TRBV4-1 | . | TRBJ2-5
TGTGCCAGCAGCTCCGCAGGGGTTGTCTATGGCTACACCTTC | CASSSAGVVYGYTF | many | TRBV12-3/TRBV12-4 | . | TRBJ1-2
TGCAGTGCTAGACTACAGGAGAGTTACACTGAAGCTTTCTTT | CSARLQESYTEAFF | many | TRBV20-1 | . | TRBJ1-1
TGTGCCAGCCTTCCAGGGGGCGCGGGGAACACTGAAGCTTTCTTT | CASLPGGAGNTEAFF | many | TRBV28 | TRBD1 | TRBJ1-1
TGTGCCACCAGCAGAGGATTGGTAGCGGGAGGGGCTTACCAAGAGACCCAGTACTTC | CATSRGLVAGGAYQETQYF | many | TRBV15 | TRBD2 | TRBJ2-5
TGTGCCAGCAGCTTTGGGGACAGGGGGCCCTACGAGCAGTACTTC | CASSFGDRGPYEQYF | many | TRBV5-6 | TRBD1 | TRBJ2-7
TGTGCCATCAGTGATCAAGGAGTATCTAACTATGGCTACACCTTC | CAISDQGVSNYGYTF | few | TRBV10-3 | . | TRBJ1-2
TGTGCCAGCAGCCATGGGACGGAAGAGACCCAGTACTTC | CASSHGTEETQYF | many | TRBV5-1 | . | TRBJ2-5
TGTGCCAGCAGCGTAGCTCCCGGACCCACAGATACGCAGTATTTT | CASSVAPGPTDTQYF | few | TRBV9 | . | TRBJ2-3
TGCAGTGCCCCTGACAGCGAAGTTAGCTCCTACAATGAGCAGTTCTTC | CSAPDSEVSSYNEQFF | many | TRBV20-1 | . | TRBJ2-1
TGCAGTGCCTCGACTAGCGGGAGAGGCGAGCAGTACTTC | CSASTSGRGEQYF | few | TRBV20-1 | TRBD2 | TRBJ2-7
TGTGCCAGCAGCCCGCAATCTCTAGCCAAAAACATTCAGTACTTC | CASSPQSLAKNIQYF | . | TRBV3-1 | . | TRBJ2-4
TGTGCCAGCAGCCATAGCGGGACCCTTGGCGAGCAGTACTTC | CASSHSGTLGEQYF | . | TRBV3-1 | TRBD2 | TRBJ2-7
TGTGCCAGCAGTTTATTCCCCGGGGATGTACAAGAGACCCAGTACTTC | CASSLFPGDVQETQYF | many | TRBV28 | . | TRBJ2-5